These 6 T cell receptor beta chains were all obtained from the same sample, sequenced in a study of patients and donors after allogeneic stem cell transplantation. TCRdb itself ran the RT-PCR reads through MiXCR, one entry per CDR3 protein. The sample carries about 960,000 distinct CDR3 sequences, 18% recorded once. The sample consisted of blood, either unsorted or a sorted T cell fraction (not recorded which). The receptors shown here come from a human donor who was either an allogeneic HSCT recipient or a stem cell or donor lymphocyte infusion donor (not recorded which). It is not recorded whose cells these are; they may come from a transplant donor.

J is TRBJ2-1 and V is TRBV5-1, with D perhaps matching TRBD1 (5 bases). In germline, CDR1 is SGHRS, CDR2 YFSETQ. V was cut by 2 bases and J by 5 bases, with 8 bases left in between. The CDR3 consists of 13 residues. CDR3 in amino acids: CASSFAGNNEQFF. CDR3 bases: TGCGCCAGCAGCTTTGCAGGGAACAATGAGCAGTTCTTC.

This clonotype was detected only a few times. The V call is TRBV25-1, the J call TRBJ2-7, with 11 bases identical to TRBD2. V was clipped by 3 bases and J by 4 bases; unmatched bases: 11. This CDR3 is 17 amino acids long. Per germline, CDR1 MGHDK and CDR2 SYGVNS. In DNA, the CDR3 is TGTGCCAGCAGTGATTCCCCCACTAGCGGGAGTCCTTACGAGCAGTACTTC. This gives the protein CASSDSPTSGSPYEQYF.

This clonotype was picked up a small number of times. The chain has TRBV27 and TRBJ2-1; TRBD2 agrees at 9 bases. The ends lost 5 bases at V and 9 bases at J; junction bases unmatched: 8. The germline CDR1 and CDR2 sequences are MNHEY and SMNVEV (reference sequence). This CDR3 is 14 amino acids long. The CDR3 protein is CASSPVAGVGEQFF. CDR3 nucleotide sequence: TGTGCCAGCAGTCCAGTAGCGGGGGTGGGTGAGCAGTTCTTC.

This sequence joins TRBV24-1 and TRBJ2-2; D uncertain. V was clipped by 0 bases and J by 4 bases, with 14 bases between them. The germline V gene has CDR1 KGHDR and CDR2 SFDVKD. The CDR3 is 17 residues long. The CDR3 nucleotides are TGTGCCACCAGTGATTTGGGGAAGAAGGGTAGCACCGGGGAGCTGTTTTTT. Amino acids: CATSDLGKKGSTGELFF.

Only a few counts were recorded for this clonotype. V gene TRBV25-1 combines with J gene TRBJ2-7; D call uncertain. Germline CDR1 and CDR2: MGHDK and SYGVNS. This CDR3 comprises 11 residues. With 11 bases removed from V and 6 bases from J, the gap between germline ends came to 14 bases. The CDR3 region has the DNA TGTGCCGCCGGTAGGGTGTCCGAGCAGTACTTC. Amino acids: CAAGRVSEQYF.

The chain couples TRBV6-5 to TRBJ1-1, with 8 bases matching TRBD1. Germline V gene lookup returns CDR1 MNHEY and CDR2 SVGAGI. The CDR3 sequence is 15 residues long. V dropped 4 bases and J dropped 4; count of bases not matched to a gene: 8. This CDR3 reads CASSFPGGAGTEAFF. CDR3 nucleotide sequence: TGTGCCAGCAGTTTCCCAGGGGGCGCGGGCACTGAAGCTTTCTTT.